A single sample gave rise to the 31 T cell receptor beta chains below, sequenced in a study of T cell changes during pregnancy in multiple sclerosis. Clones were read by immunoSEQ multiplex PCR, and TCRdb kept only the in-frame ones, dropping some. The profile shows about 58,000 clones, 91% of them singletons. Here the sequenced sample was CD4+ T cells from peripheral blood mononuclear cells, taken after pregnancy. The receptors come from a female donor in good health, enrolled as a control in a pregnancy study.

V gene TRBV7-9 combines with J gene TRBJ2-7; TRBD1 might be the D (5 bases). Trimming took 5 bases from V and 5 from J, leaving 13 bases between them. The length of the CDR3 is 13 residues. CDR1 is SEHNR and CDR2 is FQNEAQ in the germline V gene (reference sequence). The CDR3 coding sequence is TGTGCCAGCAGCCCGGCAGGGTGGGACGAGCAGTACTTC. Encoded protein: CASSPAGWDEQYF.

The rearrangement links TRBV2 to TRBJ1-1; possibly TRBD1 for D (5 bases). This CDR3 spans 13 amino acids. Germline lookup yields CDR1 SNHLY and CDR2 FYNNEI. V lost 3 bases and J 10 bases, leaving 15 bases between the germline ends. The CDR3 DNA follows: TGTGCCAGCAGTGAGAGTCAGGGCGGAGTAGCTTTCTTT. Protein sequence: CASSESQGGVAFF.

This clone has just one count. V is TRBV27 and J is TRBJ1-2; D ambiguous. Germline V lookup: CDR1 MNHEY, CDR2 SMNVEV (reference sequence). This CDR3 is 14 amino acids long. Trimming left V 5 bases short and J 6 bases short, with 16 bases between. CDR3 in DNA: TGTGCCAGCAGTCATCGGGGAGGGAGGGATGGCTACACCTTC. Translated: CASSHRGGRDGYTF.

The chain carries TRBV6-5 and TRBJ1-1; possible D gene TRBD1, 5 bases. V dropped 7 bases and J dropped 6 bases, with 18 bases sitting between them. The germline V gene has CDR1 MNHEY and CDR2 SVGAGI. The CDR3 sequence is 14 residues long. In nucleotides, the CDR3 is TGTGCCAGCAAACCCCTCGGGGGAGTGTCTGAAGCTTTCTTT. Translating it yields CASKPLGGVSEAFF.

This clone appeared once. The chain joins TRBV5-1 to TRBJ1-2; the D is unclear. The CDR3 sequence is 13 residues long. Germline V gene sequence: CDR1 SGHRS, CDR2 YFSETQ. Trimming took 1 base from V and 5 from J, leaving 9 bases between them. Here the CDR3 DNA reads TGCGCCAGCAGCTTGTCCGAGCCTTATGGCTACACCTTC. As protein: CASSLSEPYGYTF.

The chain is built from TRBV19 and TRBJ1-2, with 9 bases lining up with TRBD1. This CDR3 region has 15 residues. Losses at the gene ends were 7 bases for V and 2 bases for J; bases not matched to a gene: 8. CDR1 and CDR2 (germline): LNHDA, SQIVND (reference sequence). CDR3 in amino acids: CASTTIGTGNYGYTF. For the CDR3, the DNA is TGTGCCAGTACAACCATCGGGACAGGGAACTATGGCTACACCTTC.

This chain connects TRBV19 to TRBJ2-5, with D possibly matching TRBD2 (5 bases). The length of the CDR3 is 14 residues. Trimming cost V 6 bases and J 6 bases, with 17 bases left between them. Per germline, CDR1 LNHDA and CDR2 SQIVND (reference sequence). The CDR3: CASRDRLASQTQYF. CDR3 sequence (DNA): TGTGCCAGTAGAGATCGGCTAGCAAGCCAGACCCAGTACTTC.

Here the CDR3 DNA reads TGTGCCAGCATGACAGTTGGGACTTTCTTT. Its translation is CASMTVGTFF. The chain has TRBV2 and TRBJ1-1; D possibly corresponds to TRBD1 (5 bases). This CDR3 comprises 10 residues. Trimming removed 7 bases at V and 12 bases at J, with 12 bases between. Germline V gene sequence: CDR1 SNHLY, CDR2 FYNNEI.

CDR3 DNA sequence: TGTGCCAGCAGTGTTCAAAAGGACAGGGGCCTTATGAACACTGAAGCTTTCTTT. Encoded protein: CASSVQKDRGLMNTEAFF. This sequence joins TRBV25-1 and TRBJ1-1; 9 nucleotides align to TRBD1. From germline, CDR1 is MGHDK and CDR2 SYGVNS. The CDR3 totals 18 residues. V lost 4 bases and J lost 0; bases outside the gene matches: 12. Complete variable domain (other parts from reference TRBV25-1 and TRBJ1-1): EADIYQTPRYLVIGTGKKITLECSQTMGHDKMYWYQQDPGMELHLIHYSYGVNSTEKGDLSSESTVSRIRTEHFPLTLESARPSHTSQYLCASSVQKDRGLMNTEAFFGQGTRLTVV.

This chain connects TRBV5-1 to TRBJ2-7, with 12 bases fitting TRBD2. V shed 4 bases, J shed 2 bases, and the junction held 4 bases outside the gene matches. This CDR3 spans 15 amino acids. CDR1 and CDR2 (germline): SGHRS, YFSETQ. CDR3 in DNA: TGCGCCAGCAGCCCATCTAGCGGGGGGGCCTACGAGCAGTACTTC. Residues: CASSPSSGGAYEQYF.

The CDR3 protein is CAWSVWGQGALDYGYTF. CDR3 nucleotides: TGTGCCTGGAGTGTATGGGGACAGGGGGCCCTGGACTATGGCTACACCTTC. V and J are TRBV30 and TRBJ1-2; 12 nucleotides match TRBD1. This CDR3 has 17 residues. CDR1 and CDR2 (germline): GTSNPN, SVGIG (reference sequence). The J segment lost 3 bases and the V segment lost 0 bases, leaving 8 bases of the junction unmatched.

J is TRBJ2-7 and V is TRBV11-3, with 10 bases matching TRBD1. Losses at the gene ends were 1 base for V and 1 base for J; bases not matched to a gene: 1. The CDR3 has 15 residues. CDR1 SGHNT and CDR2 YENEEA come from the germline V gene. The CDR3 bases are TGTGCCAGCAGCTTAGGGGACAGGGGATCCTACGAGCAGTACTTC. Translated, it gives CASSLGDRGSYEQYF.

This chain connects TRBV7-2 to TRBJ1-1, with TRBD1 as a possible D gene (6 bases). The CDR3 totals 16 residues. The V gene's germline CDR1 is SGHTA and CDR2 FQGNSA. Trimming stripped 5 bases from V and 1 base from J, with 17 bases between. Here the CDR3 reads CASSPRNGQKNTEAFF. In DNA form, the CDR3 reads TGTGCCAGCAGCCCGAGAAATGGACAGAAGAACACTGAAGCTTTCTTT.

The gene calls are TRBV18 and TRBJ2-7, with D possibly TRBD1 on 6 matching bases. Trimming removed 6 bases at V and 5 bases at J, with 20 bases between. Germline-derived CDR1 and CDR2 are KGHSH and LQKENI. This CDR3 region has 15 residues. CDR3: CASSPTGFRGNEQYF. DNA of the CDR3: TGTGCCAGCTCTCCTACAGGGTTTCGGGGAAACGAGCAGTACTTC.

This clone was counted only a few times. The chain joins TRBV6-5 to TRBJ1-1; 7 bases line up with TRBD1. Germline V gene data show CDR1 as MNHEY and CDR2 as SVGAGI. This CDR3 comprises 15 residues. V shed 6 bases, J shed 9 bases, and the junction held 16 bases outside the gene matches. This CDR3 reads CASRTPTGAHSQAFF. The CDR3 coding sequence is TGTGCCAGCAGGACACCTACAGGGGCCCACTCCCAAGCTTTCTTT.

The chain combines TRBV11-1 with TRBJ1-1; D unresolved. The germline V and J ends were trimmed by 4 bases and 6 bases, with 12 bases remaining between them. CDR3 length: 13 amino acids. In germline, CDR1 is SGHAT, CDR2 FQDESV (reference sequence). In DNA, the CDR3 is TGTGCCAGCAGCTCCCTAGGCCCGTCTGAAGCTTTCTTT. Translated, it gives CASSSLGPSEAFF.

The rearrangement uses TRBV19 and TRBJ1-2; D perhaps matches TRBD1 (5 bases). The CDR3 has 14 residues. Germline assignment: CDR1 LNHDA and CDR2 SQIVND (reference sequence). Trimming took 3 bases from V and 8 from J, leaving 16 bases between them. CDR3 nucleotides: TGTGCCAGTAGTATGGAGGGGCGGGGAGGCGGCTACACCTTC. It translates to CASSMEGRGGGYTF.

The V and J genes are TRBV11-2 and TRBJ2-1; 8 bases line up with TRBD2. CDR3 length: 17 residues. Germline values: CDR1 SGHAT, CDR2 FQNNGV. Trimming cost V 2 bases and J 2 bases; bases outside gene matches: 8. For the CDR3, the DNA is TGTGCCAGCAGCTTACGTGGGGAGCGGGGGACCTACAATGAGCAGTTCTTC. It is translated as CASSLRGERGTYNEQFF.

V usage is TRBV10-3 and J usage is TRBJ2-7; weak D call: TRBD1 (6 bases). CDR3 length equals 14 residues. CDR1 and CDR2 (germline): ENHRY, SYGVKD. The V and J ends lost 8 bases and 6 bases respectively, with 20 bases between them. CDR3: CAIGGLRTESEQYF. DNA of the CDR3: TGTGCCATCGGGGGTCTAAGGACAGAGTCCGAGCAGTACTTC.

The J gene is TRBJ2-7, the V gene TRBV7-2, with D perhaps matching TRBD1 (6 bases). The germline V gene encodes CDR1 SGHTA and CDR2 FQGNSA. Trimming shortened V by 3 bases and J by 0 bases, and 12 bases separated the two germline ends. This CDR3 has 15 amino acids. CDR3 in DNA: TGTGCCAGCAGCTTCCTAGGGGGTTACTCCTACGAGCAGTACTTC. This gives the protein CASSFLGGYSYEQYF.

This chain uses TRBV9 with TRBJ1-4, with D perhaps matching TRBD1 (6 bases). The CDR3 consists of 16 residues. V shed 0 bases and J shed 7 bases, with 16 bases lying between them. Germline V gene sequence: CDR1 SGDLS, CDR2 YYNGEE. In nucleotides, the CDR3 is TGTGCCAGCAGCGTAGGCCCCGCGGGGGCGGGTGAAAAACTGTTTTTT. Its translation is CASSVGPAGAGEKLFF.

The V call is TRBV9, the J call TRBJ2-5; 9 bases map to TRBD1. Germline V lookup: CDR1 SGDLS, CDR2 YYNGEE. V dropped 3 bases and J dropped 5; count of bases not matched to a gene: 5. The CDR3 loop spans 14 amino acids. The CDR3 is CASSARTGVETQYF. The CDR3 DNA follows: TGTGCCAGCAGCGCCCGGACAGGGGTGGAGACCCAGTACTTC.

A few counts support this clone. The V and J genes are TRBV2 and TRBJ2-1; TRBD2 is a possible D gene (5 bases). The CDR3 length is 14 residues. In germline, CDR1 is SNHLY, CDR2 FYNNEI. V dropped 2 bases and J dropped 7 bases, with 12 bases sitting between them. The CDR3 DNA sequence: TGTGCCAGCAGTGAAACGGGGTTCTTTAATGAGCAGTTCTTC. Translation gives CASSETGFFNEQFF. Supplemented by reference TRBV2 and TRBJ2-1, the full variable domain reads EPEVTQTPSHQVTQMGQEVILRCVPISNHLYFYWYRQILGQKVEFLVSFYNNEISEKSEIFDDQFSVERPDGSNFTLKIRSTKLEDSAMYFCASSETGFFNEQFFGPGTRLTVL.

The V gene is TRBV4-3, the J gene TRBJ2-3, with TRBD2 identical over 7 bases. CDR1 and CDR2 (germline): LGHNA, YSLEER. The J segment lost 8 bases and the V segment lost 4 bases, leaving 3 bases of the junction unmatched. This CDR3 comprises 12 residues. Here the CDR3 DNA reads TGCGCCAGCAGCCCCCCGGGAGGTACGCAGTATTTT. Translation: CASSPPGGTQYF.

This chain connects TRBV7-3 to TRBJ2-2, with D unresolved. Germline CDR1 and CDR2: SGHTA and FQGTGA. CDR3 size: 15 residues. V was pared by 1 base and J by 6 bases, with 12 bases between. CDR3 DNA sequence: TGTGCCAGCAGCTTAAATTCCCCGCCGGCCGGGGAGCTGTTTTTT. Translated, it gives CASSLNSPPAGELFF.

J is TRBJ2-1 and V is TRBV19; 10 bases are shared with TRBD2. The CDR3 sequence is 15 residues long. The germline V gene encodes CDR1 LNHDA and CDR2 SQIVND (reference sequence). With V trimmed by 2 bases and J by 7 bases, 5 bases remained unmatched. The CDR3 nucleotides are TGTGCCAGTAGTATACAGCGGGGGGGTATGAATGAGCAGTTCTTC. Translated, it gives CASSIQRGGMNEQFF. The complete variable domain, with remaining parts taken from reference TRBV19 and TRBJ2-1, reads DGGITQSPKYLFRKEGQNVTLSCEQNLNHDAMYWYRQDPGQGLRLIYYSQIVNDFQKGDIAEGYSVSREKKESFPLTVTSAQKNPTAFYLCASSIQRGGMNEQFFGPGTRLTVL.

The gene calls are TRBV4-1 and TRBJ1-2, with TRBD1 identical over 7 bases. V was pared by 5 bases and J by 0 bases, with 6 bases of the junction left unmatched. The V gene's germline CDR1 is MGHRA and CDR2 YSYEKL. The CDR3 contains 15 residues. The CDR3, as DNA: TGCGCCAGCAGCTCCCGACAGGGAGCTAACTATGGCTACACCTTC. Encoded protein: CASSSRQGANYGYTF.

The CDR3 sequence is CAWSITGGRETQYF. The CDR3 region has the DNA TGTGCCTGGAGTATTACGGGGGGGCGAGAGACCCAGTACTTC. The chain uses TRBV30 and TRBJ2-5; 8 nucleotides agree with TRBD2. The CDR3 sequence is 14 residues long. Germline-derived CDR1 and CDR2 are GTSNPN and SVGIG (reference sequence). The V and J ends lost 2 bases and 4 bases, in that order; junction bases with no gene match: 6.

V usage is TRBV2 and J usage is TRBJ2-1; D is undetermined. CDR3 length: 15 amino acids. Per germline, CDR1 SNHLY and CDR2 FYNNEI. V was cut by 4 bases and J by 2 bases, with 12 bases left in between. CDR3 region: CASSVLSGTYNEQFF. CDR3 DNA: TGTGCCAGCAGTGTTTTATCAGGAACCTACAATGAGCAGTTCTTC.

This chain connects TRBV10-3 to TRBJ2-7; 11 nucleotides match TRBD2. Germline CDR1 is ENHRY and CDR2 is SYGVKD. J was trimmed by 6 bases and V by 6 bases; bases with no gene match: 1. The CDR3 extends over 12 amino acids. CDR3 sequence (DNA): TGTGCCATCAGCGGGACTAGCGGCGAGCAGTACTTC. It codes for CAISGTSGEQYF.

In DNA form, the CDR3 reads TGTGCCAGCAGCACCACCGGGACTAGCGCCAATGAGCAGTTCTTC. It encodes CASSTTGTSANEQFF. The rearrangement links TRBV7-9 to TRBJ2-1, with 10 bases aligning to TRBD2. The CDR3 sequence is 15 residues long. V shed 5 bases and J 6 bases; nucleotides not matched to a gene: 7. CDR1 SEHNR and CDR2 FQNEAQ come from the germline V gene (reference sequence). The full variable domain, with the rest looked up from reference TRBV7-9 and TRBJ2-1, is DTGVSQNPRHKITKRGQNVTFRCDPISEHNRLYWYRQTLGQGPEFLTYFQNEAQLEKSRLLSDRFSAERPKGSFSTLEIQRTEQGDSAMYLCASSTTGTSANEQFFGPGTRLTVL.